Sequencing of this TCR beta chain was carried out in a study of T-cell reconstitution after alpha-beta-depleted transplantation in children. The CDR3 consists of 14 residues. The trim removed 6 bases at V and 4 bases at J, leaving 4 bases unmatched. Germline-derived CDR1 and CDR2 are DFQATT and SNEGSKA (reference sequence). This clonotype was seen many times. A library of TCRbeta sequences, prepared with unique molecular identifiers, was generated. One entry per CDR3 protein results from TCRdb running MiXCR on the PCR reads. This table holds about 400,000 distinct CDR3 sequences, roughly 20% found once.

This specimen was PBMCs from the stem cell graft donor, taken from the stem cell graft. This chain connects TRBV20-1 to TRBJ2-3, with 13 nucleotides matching TRBD2. This TCR was recovered from a human donor who donated a stem cell graft to a child with acute myeloid leukemia. The CDR3 loop is CSARLAGGPDTQYF. In DNA form, the CDR3 reads TGCAGTGCCCGACTAGCGGGGGGCCCAGATACGCAGTATTTT.